Below are 12 T cell receptor beta chains sequenced from a single sample in a study of glioma-infiltrating T cells after dendritic cell vaccination. Libraries were prepared by immunoSEQ multiplex PCR; TCRdb keeps only in-frame clonotypes and omits some of them. The sample consists of 30,000 to 40,000 clones, around 80% of them appearing once. The sample was blood, taken before dendritic cell vaccination. The receptors stem from a human donor with glioblastoma.

The chain couples TRBV10-3 to TRBJ2-7, with 8 positions matching TRBD1. Germline V gene sequence: CDR1 ENHRY, CDR2 SYGVKD. V dropped 2 bases and J dropped 1; count of bases not matched to a gene: 4. The CDR3 loop spans 15 amino acids. This chain's CDR3 is CAISEGQGASYEQYF. In DNA form, the CDR3 reads TGTGCCATCAGTGAGGGTCAGGGGGCGTCCTACGAGCAGTACTTC.

V and J are TRBV30 and TRBJ1-5, with D unclear. CDR3 length: 13 residues. Germline-derived CDR1 and CDR2 are GTSNPN and SVGIG (reference sequence). The germline V and J ends were trimmed by 1 base and 7 bases, with 11 bases remaining between them. The CDR3 is CAWSGSEYQPQHF. The CDR3 DNA reads TGTGCCTGGAGTGGCTCGGAGTACCAGCCCCAGCATTTT.

The chain combines TRBV4-3 with TRBJ1-2; 7 bases line up with TRBD1. This CDR3 has 18 residues. Per the germline V gene, CDR1 is LGHNA and CDR2 is YSLEER. V lost 6 bases to trimming and J lost 3 bases; unmatched junction nucleotides: 19. CDR3 sequence: CASSPSRYGTVVDYGYTF. The CDR3 nucleotides read TGCGCCAGCAGTCCTTCACGGTACGGGACAGTGGTGGACTATGGCTACACCTTC.

The CDR3 DNA follows: TGTGCCAGCTCACGATCCCCGGGGAAGAAACTGTTTTTT. Translation: CASSRSPGKKLFF. The chain combines TRBV5-6 with TRBJ1-4, with D hard to call. V was trimmed by 7 bases and J by 11 bases, leaving 18 bases between them. CDR1 and CDR2 from the germline V gene are SGHDT and YYEEEE. This CDR3 has 13 residues.

As DNA, the CDR3 is TGCGCCAGCATCGTGGGGGATAGCGGTGAAGCTTTCTTT. This translates into CASIVGDSGEAFF. This chain links TRBV5-1 with TRBJ1-1, with D maybe TRBD1 (5 bases). The germline CDR1 and CDR2 sequences are SGHRS and YFSETQ. The CDR3 runs to 13 residues. Deletions cut 6 bases from V and 7 bases from J, with 16 bases between.

The chain joins TRBV7-9 to TRBJ2-2; TRBD1 might be the D (6 bases). Germline V lookup: CDR1 SEHNR, CDR2 FQNEAQ (reference sequence). This CDR3 spans 17 amino acids. V lost 5 bases and J 4 bases, leaving 20 bases between the germline ends. CDR3 in DNA: TGTGCCAGCAGCCGTAACCGACCGGGACATATCACCGGGGAGCTGTTTTTT. This sequence encodes CASSRNRPGHITGELFF.

This clone was detected a few times. The rearrangement uses TRBV11-3 and TRBJ2-1; 7 nucleotides match TRBD2. The CDR3 contains 18 residues. With V trimmed by 0 bases and J by 7 bases, 15 bases remained unmatched. The V gene's germline CDR1 is SGHNT and CDR2 YENEEA. CDR3: CASSLEGSVNRGVNEQFF. DNA for the CDR3: TGTGCCAGCAGCTTAGAAGGATCGGTTAACCGGGGGGTTAATGAGCAGTTCTTC. The full variable domain, its missing parts supplied by reference TRBV11-3 and TRBJ2-1, is EAGVVQSPRYKIIEKKQPVAFWCNPISGHNTLYWYLQNLGQGPELLIRYENEEAVDDSQLPKDRFSAERLKGVDSTLKIQPAELGDSAVYLCASSLEGSVNRGVNEQFFGPGTRLTVL.

The chain couples TRBV6-1 to TRBJ1-6; 9 bases align to TRBD1. Germline lookup yields CDR1 MNHNS and CDR2 SASEGT. V shed 5 bases, J shed 8 bases, and the junction held 7 bases outside the gene matches. There are 15 residues in the CDR3. Here the CDR3 reads CASSPTGTGYSPLHF. The DNA of the CDR3 is TGTGCCAGCAGTCCGACAGGGACAGGGTATTCACCCCTCCACTTT.

The chain recombines TRBV9 with TRBJ2-5; 8 positions match TRBD1. V lost 4 bases to trimming and J lost 4 bases; unmatched junction nucleotides: 12. The CDR3 is 16 residues long. Germline CDR1 SGDLS, CDR2 YYNGEE. CDR3 DNA sequence: TGTGCCAGCAGCTTCGGACAGGGCGGAAGGATAGAGACCCAGTACTTC. This encodes CASSFGQGGRIETQYF.

With respect to this clone: An end of the junction differs from the germline gene, which may be a read error. The genes are TRBV7-7 and TRBJ2-3; the match to TRBD1 covers 9 bases. From germline, CDR1 is SSHAT and CDR2 FNYEAQ (reference sequence). CDR3 length: 16 residues. The CDR3 region has the DNA TGTGCTAGCAGCTTAGCGGAACAGGGGGCGGGTGATACGCAGTATTTT. This codes for CASSLAEQGAGDTQYF.

The chain has TRBV15 and TRBJ2-7; D is possibly TRBD2 (6 bases). CDR1 is LNHNV and CDR2 is YYDKDF in the germline V gene (reference sequence). The V end was cut by 4 bases, the J end by 2 bases, with 15 bases between. The CDR3 runs 15 residues. CDR3 sequence reads: CATSTTGLLPYEQYF. Written as DNA, the CDR3 is TGTGCCACCAGCACTACAGGACTACTACCCTACGAGCAGTACTTC.

The gene calls are TRBV7-8 and TRBJ2-5, with 12 bases matching TRBD2. CDR1 is SGHVS, CDR2 FQNEAQ, per germline. The V segment lost 3 bases and the J segment 5 bases; nucleotides outside the gene matches: 10. The CDR3 totals 17 residues. CDR3 bases: TGTGCCAGCAGCTTTACGCGGCTAGCGGGGGGGCGGGAGACCCAGTACTTC. This gives the protein CASSFTRLAGGRETQYF.